Listed below are T cell receptor beta chains from one sample, sequenced in a study of T cells after yellow fever vaccination. TCRdb re-called the 5' RACE reads through MiXCR, storing one row per CDR3 protein. This sample carries more than 350,000 distinct CDR3 sequences, around 10% of them seen once, and the ten largest clones take around 19%. This sample comprised PBMCs, obtained on the day of the first yellow fever vaccination. The receptors stem from a man aged 18 to 29 who received the YFV17D yellow fever vaccine. CDR3s include the opening cysteine and the closing phenylalanine or tryptophan. Each record gives: CDR3 protein, CDR3 DNA, clone size, V gene, J gene, D gene. D genes are given only for firm matches. The size entry is marked missing in some rows and otherwise reads once, few, many or a size class.

cdr3_aa: CASSYSGYGANVLTF
cdr3_nt: TGTGCCAGCAGTTACTCTGGGTACGGGGCCAACGTCCTGACTTTC
clone_size: .
v_call: TRBV6-2/TRBV6-3
j_call: TRBJ2-6
d_call: .

cdr3_aa: CASSSPDGLETQYF
cdr3_nt: TGCGCCAGCAGCTCCCCGGACGGTTTAGAGACCCAGTACTTC
clone_size: .
v_call: TRBV5-1
j_call: TRBJ2-5
d_call: .

cdr3_aa: CASSFGRFNEKLFF
cdr3_nt: TGTGCCAGCAGTTTCGGCAGATTTAATGAAAAACTGTTTTTT
clone_size: few
v_call: TRBV28
j_call: TRBJ1-4
d_call: .

cdr3_aa: CASSYLGNHYGYTF
cdr3_nt: TGTGCCAGCAGCTATTTGGGAAACCACTATGGCTACACCTTC
clone_size: few
v_call: TRBV5-8
j_call: TRBJ1-2
d_call: .

cdr3_aa: CASSPWGGDAGELFF
cdr3_nt: TGTGCCAGCAGCCCCTGGGGCGGGGACGCCGGGGAGCTGTTTTTT
clone_size: .
v_call: TRBV3-1
j_call: TRBJ2-2
d_call: .

cdr3_aa: CASSSQVLTF
cdr3_nt: TGTGCCAGCAGCTCCCAAGTCCTGACTTTC
clone_size: many
v_call: TRBV7-9
j_call: TRBJ2-6
d_call: .

cdr3_aa: CSATDREGLLDNEQFF
cdr3_nt: TGCAGTGCTACGGACAGGGAAGGGCTCCTTGACAATGAGCAGTTCTTC
clone_size: .
v_call: TRBV20-1
j_call: TRBJ2-1
d_call: TRBD1

cdr3_aa: CASSPLSSTEAFF
cdr3_nt: TGTGCCAGCAGCCCATTGAGTAGCACTGAAGCTTTCTTT
clone_size: few
v_call: TRBV7-6
j_call: TRBJ1-1
d_call: .

cdr3_aa: CASSFLFPGSAGELFF
cdr3_nt: TGTGCCAGCAGCTTTTTGTTCCCAGGTTCGGCCGGGGAGCTGTTTTTT
clone_size: many
v_call: TRBV7-2
j_call: TRBJ2-2
d_call: .

cdr3_aa: CASSFPLSGANVLTF
cdr3_nt: TGTGCCAGCAGCTTTCCTCTCTCTGGGGCCAACGTCCTGACTTTC
clone_size: .
v_call: TRBV7-2
j_call: TRBJ2-6
d_call: .

cdr3_aa: CASSLVQLQETQYF
cdr3_nt: TGTGCCAGCAGCTTGGTACAGCTCCAAGAGACCCAGTACTTC
clone_size: many
v_call: TRBV5-6
j_call: TRBJ2-5
d_call: .

cdr3_aa: CASSGRSGANVLNF
cdr3_nt: TGTGCCAGTAGTGGACGATCTGGGGCCAACGTCCTGAATTTC
clone_size: .
v_call: TRBV19
j_call: TRBJ2-6
d_call: .

cdr3_aa: CASSQQYF
cdr3_nt: TGTGCCAGCAGCCAGCAGTACTTC
clone_size: .
v_call: TRBV5-6
j_call: TRBJ2-7
d_call: .

cdr3_aa: CASSLGGLNTEAFF
cdr3_nt: TGTGCCAGCAGCTTAGGAGGGCTCAACACTGAAGCTTTCTTT
clone_size: many
v_call: TRBV5-1
j_call: TRBJ1-1
d_call: .

cdr3_aa: CASSYPNPGTINNEQFF
cdr3_nt: TGTGCCAGCAGTTACCCGAACCCCGGGACAATAAACAATGAGCAGTTCTTC
clone_size: few
v_call: TRBV6-2/TRBV6-3
j_call: TRBJ2-1
d_call: .

cdr3_aa: CASRGGAAGAESYNEQFF
cdr3_nt: TGTGCCAGCAGGGGGGGGGCAGCGGGGGCCGAATCCTACAATGAGCAGTTCTTC
clone_size: .
v_call: TRBV11-2
j_call: TRBJ2-1
d_call: TRBD2

cdr3_aa: CASSLGVAGRETQYF
cdr3_nt: TGTGCCAGCAGCCTCGGGGTAGCGGGGAGAGAGACCCAGTACTTC
clone_size: few
v_call: TRBV5-4
j_call: TRBJ2-5
d_call: TRBD2

cdr3_aa: CASSSTANTEAFF
cdr3_nt: TGTGCCAGCAGCTCGACAGCGAACACTGAAGCTTTCTTT
clone_size: many
v_call: TRBV5-4
j_call: TRBJ1-1
d_call: .

cdr3_aa: CASSKTGAKNIQYF
cdr3_nt: TGTGCCAGCAGCAAGACAGGGGCCAAAAACATTCAGTACTTC
clone_size: many
v_call: TRBV5-8
j_call: TRBJ2-4
d_call: TRBD1

cdr3_aa: CASSSEQGMTYNEQFF
cdr3_nt: TGTGCCAGCAGTTCAGAACAGGGAATGACCTACAATGAGCAGTTCTTC
clone_size: few
v_call: TRBV28
j_call: TRBJ2-1
d_call: .

cdr3_aa: CASSLAPDEQFF
cdr3_nt: TGTGCCAGCAGCTTAGCCCCGGATGAGCAGTTCTTC
clone_size: few
v_call: TRBV7-9
j_call: TRBJ2-1
d_call: .

cdr3_aa: CASSVGAGRGEKLFF
cdr3_nt: TGTGCCAGCAGCGTAGGGGCCGGGAGAGGGGAAAAACTGTTTTTT
clone_size: few
v_call: TRBV9
j_call: TRBJ1-4
d_call: .

cdr3_aa: CASSQGQGVASGANVLTF
cdr3_nt: TGCGCCAGCAGTCAAGGACAGGGGGTGGCCTCTGGGGCCAACGTCCTGACTTTC
clone_size: few
v_call: TRBV23-1
j_call: TRBJ2-6
d_call: TRBD1

cdr3_aa: CASTAVGGETQYF
cdr3_nt: TGTGCCAGCACCGCAGTGGGAGGAGAGACCCAGTACTTC
clone_size: many
v_call: TRBV2
j_call: TRBJ2-5
d_call: .

cdr3_aa: CASSLGGGTNNEQFF
cdr3_nt: TGTGCCAGCAGTTTAGGTGGGGGGACAAACAATGAGCAGTTCTTC
clone_size: .
v_call: TRBV12-3/TRBV12-4
j_call: TRBJ2-1
d_call: .

cdr3_aa: CSARAASGGDTQYF
cdr3_nt: TGCAGTGCTAGAGCAGCTAGCGGGGGCGATACGCAGTATTTT
clone_size: .
v_call: TRBV20-1
j_call: TRBJ2-3
d_call: TRBD2

cdr3_aa: CASSQAYGRENHSPLHF
cdr3_nt: TGTGCCAGCAGCCAAGCTTACGGCAGGGAGAATCATTCACCCCTCCACTTT
clone_size: few
v_call: TRBV3-1
j_call: TRBJ1-6
d_call: .

cdr3_aa: CASSLDIHYGYTF
cdr3_nt: TGTGCTAGCAGCCTTGACATCCACTATGGCTACACCTTC
clone_size: .
v_call: TRBV7-7
j_call: TRBJ1-2
d_call: .